These 28 T cell receptor beta chains came from one sample sequenced in a study of blood T cell repertoires in COVID-19. Sequencing used immunoSEQ multiplex PCR; TCRdb keeps in-frame clones, though not all of them. The data hold over 150,000 clones, with over 70% observed a single time. Material: peripheral blood. These receptors were obtained from a woman in her 70s who had recovered from COVID-19.

CDR3 nucleotide sequence: TGCGCCAGCAGCCACAACCTCAAGCGTAGCTCCAATACGCAGTATTTT. Encoded protein: CASSHNLKRSSNTQYF. The genes are TRBV4-1 and TRBJ2-3; D is ambiguous. Trimming left V 3 bases short and J 7 bases short, with 20 bases between. Germline V CDR1 and CDR2: MGHRA, YSYEKL. The length of the CDR3 is 16 residues.

The CDR3 here is CASSRGGGSGNTIYF. CDR3 in DNA: TGTGCCAGCAGCCGAGGCGGCGGAAGTGGAAACACCATATATTTT. The chain is built from TRBV7-8 and TRBJ1-3; D call uncertain. The CDR3 contains 15 residues. Germline CDR1 reads SGHVS; CDR2 reads FQNEAQ. Between the trimmed V and J ends, which lost 5 bases and 3 bases, there was a span of 14 bases.

The J gene is TRBJ2-7, the V gene TRBV21-1; no DNA check was done on the table's D call, TRBD1. TRBV21-1 is described as a pseudogene. This CDR3 is built from 16 residues. The CDR3 DNA reads as TGTGCCAGCAGCAAAGAGAACAGGGGTGGGACCTACGAGCAGTACTTC. Encoded protein: CASSKENRGGTYEQYF.

The rearrangement uses TRBV2 and TRBJ1-1; tentative D call: TRBD1 (5 bases). The length of the CDR3 is 15 residues. Per germline, CDR1 SNHLY and CDR2 FYNNEI. V lost 3 bases and J 3 bases, leaving 14 bases between the germline ends. The CDR3 DNA sequence: TGTGCCAGCAGTGAGCAAGGGCCCAGGGACACTGAAGCTTTCTTT. It yields the protein CASSEQGPRDTEAFF.

This clone was found a few times. J is TRBJ2-2 and V is TRBV5-6; weak D call: TRBD2 (5 bases). There are 14 residues in the CDR3. In germline, CDR1 is SGHDT, CDR2 YYEEEE. Trimming stripped 4 bases from V and 3 bases from J, with 10 bases between. The CDR3 nucleotides read TGTGCCAGCAGCCACGGGATCTACACCGGGGAGCTGTTTTTT. It codes for CASSHGIYTGELFF.

The chain is built from TRBV29-1 and TRBJ2-1; the match to TRBD1 covers 8 bases. J gave up 6 bases and V 6 bases, and 7 bases lay outside the gene matches. The CDR3 sequence is 13 residues long. Germline V gene sequence: CDR1 SQVTM, CDR2 ANQGSEA. The DNA of the CDR3 is TGCAGCGTGGGGCAGGGGGCAGGCAATGAGCAGTTCTTC. This encodes CSVGQGAGNEQFF.

The chain uses TRBV7-9 and TRBJ1-4, with TRBD1 matching 12 bases. The trim removed 5 bases at V and 8 bases at J, leaving 3 bases unmatched. The CDR3 runs 14 residues. The germline CDR1 and CDR2 sequences are SEHNR and FQNEAQ (reference sequence). CDR3 sequence (DNA): TGTGCCAGCAGCAGGGACAGGGGGCAGGAAAAACTGTTTTTT. This encodes CASSRDRGQEKLFF.

V and J are TRBV9 and TRBJ2-5, with a weak D call TRBD1 (7 bases). V was clipped by 0 bases and J by 5 bases, with 14 bases between them. The CDR3 is made up of 15 amino acids. Germline CDR1 is SGDLS and CDR2 is YYNGEE. The CDR3 DNA reads as TGTGCCAGCAGCGTAGGGGGGGACAGCATGGAGACCCAGTACTTC. Its translation is CASSVGGDSMETQYF. The complete variable domain, with remaining parts taken from reference TRBV9 and TRBJ2-5, reads DSGVTQTPKHLITATGQRVTLRCSPRSGDLSVYWYQQSLDQGLQFLIQYYNGEERAKGNILERFSAQQFPDLHSELNLSSLELGDSALYFCASSVGGDSMETQYFGPGTRLLVL.

For the CDR3, the DNA is TGCGCCAGCAGGGCAGGGGTTAACACTGAAGCTTTCTTT. It codes for CASRAGVNTEAFF. The rearrangement uses TRBV5-1 and TRBJ1-1; tentative D call: TRBD1 (6 bases). Trimming removed 5 bases at V and 2 bases at J, with 10 bases between. Per germline, CDR1 SGHRS and CDR2 YFSETQ. This CDR3 comprises 13 residues.

J is TRBJ1-1 and V is TRBV3-1 (or the pseudogene TRBV3-2); a weak D match, TRBD1 (5 bases). Germline CDR1 LGHDT, CDR2 YNNKEL (reference sequence). The CDR3 consists of 16 residues. The V end was cut by 1 base, the J end by 5 bases, with 17 bases between. The CDR3 bases are TGTGCCAGCAGCCAAGGCGCGGGGCAGGGTGGGACTGAAGCTTTCTTT. Its protein is CASSQGAGQGGTEAFF.

The chain couples TRBV6-5 to TRBJ1-2, with D maybe TRBD1 (6 bases). Per the germline V gene, CDR1 is MNHEY and CDR2 is SVGAGI. V lost 4 bases and J 8 bases, leaving 14 bases between the germline ends. The CDR3 loop spans 13 amino acids. The CDR3 loop reads CASSWGTRGGYTF. Here the CDR3 DNA reads TGTGCCAGCAGTTGGGGAACCAGGGGCGGCTACACCTTC.

The chain has TRBV3-1 (or the pseudogene TRBV3-2) and TRBJ2-7, with 9 bases that match TRBD1. From germline, CDR1 is LGHDT and CDR2 YNNKEL (reference sequence). The CDR3 length is 14 residues. The trim removed 4 bases at V and 6 bases at J, leaving 7 bases unmatched. CDR3 in amino acids: CASSPWTGEGEQYF. The CDR3 region has the DNA TGTGCCAGCAGCCCCTGGACAGGGGAAGGCGAGCAGTACTTC.

J is TRBJ1-1 and V is TRBV27; 9 bases line up with TRBD1. The germline gives CDR1 MNHEY, CDR2 SMNVEV (reference sequence). The CDR3 is 16 residues long. J gave up 4 bases and V 5 bases, and 11 bases lay outside the gene matches. The CDR3 sequence: CASSPRRDRVGTEAFF. In DNA, the CDR3 is TGTGCCAGCAGTCCCCGCCGGGACAGGGTTGGCACTGAAGCTTTCTTT.

The V and J genes are TRBV30 and TRBJ2-1; a weak D match, TRBD2 (6 bases). The CDR3 has 15 residues. Germline V gives CDR1 GTSNPN, CDR2 SVGIG (reference sequence). V lost 5 bases to trimming and J lost 7 bases, with 21 bases between them. CDR3 residues: CAWDPDGRGQNEQFF. For the CDR3, the DNA is TGTGCCTGGGACCCGGATGGGCGGGGTCAGAATGAGCAGTTCTTC.

This chain connects TRBV4-1 to TRBJ2-3, with D possibly TRBD1 on 6 matching bases. Trimming removed 0 bases at V and 4 bases at J, with 11 bases between. The V gene's germline CDR1 is MGHRA and CDR2 YSYEKL. The CDR3 extends over 15 amino acids. The CDR3 DNA follows: TGCGCCAGCAGCCAAGAACCTGGGGGCCCAGATACGCAGTATTTT. This codes for CASSQEPGGPDTQYF.

The V gene is TRBV5-4, the J gene TRBJ2-3; 7 bases line up with TRBD2. V gave up 2 bases and J gave up 2 bases; unmatched junction bases: 5. In germline, CDR1 is SGHNT, CDR2 YYREEE (reference sequence). There are 15 residues in the CDR3. The CDR3 is CASSFRLAATDTQYF. For the CDR3, the DNA is TGTGCCAGCAGCTTCCGGCTAGCGGCCACAGATACGCAGTATTTT.

J is TRBJ2-7 and V is TRBV29-1; 9 positions agree with TRBD1. The CDR3 is 13 amino acids. Germline V gene sequence: CDR1 SQVTM, CDR2 ANQGSEA. V shed 6 bases, J shed 3 bases, and the junction held 6 bases outside the gene matches. For the CDR3, the DNA is TGCAGCGTCGCGGGACAGGGAGGCTACGAGCAGTACTTC. It encodes CSVAGQGGYEQYF.

The genes are TRBV4-1 and TRBJ1-4, with TRBD1 as a possible D gene (5 bases). The CDR3 runs to 17 residues. Germline V gene data show CDR1 as MGHRA and CDR2 as YSYEKL. The V end lost 2 bases, the J end lost 5 bases, and 18 bases lay between the germline ends. DNA for the CDR3: TGCGCCAGCAGCCAATCGGGCGTGTGGCAGGGAAATGAAAAACTGTTTTTT. Amino acid sequence: CASSQSGVWQGNEKLFF.

This clone came up once. As DNA, the CDR3 is TGCGCCAGCAGTGAGTCGGGATACCCAGGGGGCGTTCAGCCCCAGCATTTT. Protein sequence: CASSESGYPGGVQPQHF. The chain links TRBV10-1 to TRBJ1-5, with TRBD1 matching 8 bases. This CDR3 contains 17 residues. Looked up from germline, CDR1 is WNHNN and CDR2 is SYGVQD (reference sequence). V lost 0 bases, J lost 6 bases, and 10 bases stayed unmatched.

The rearrangement uses TRBV5-1 and TRBJ1-1; D is ambiguous. This CDR3 is built from 14 residues. CDR1 and CDR2 (germline): SGHRS, YFSETQ. The V end was cut by 4 bases, the J end by 4 bases, with 14 bases between. CDR3 sequence reads: CASSPQGAGTEAFF. CDR3 coding DNA: TGCGCCAGCAGCCCCCAAGGCGCGGGCACTGAAGCTTTCTTT.

This chain uses TRBV30 with TRBJ1-4; tentative D call: TRBD1 (6 bases). Trimming left V 2 bases short and J 13 bases short, with 11 bases between. This CDR3 spans 11 amino acids. Per the germline V gene, CDR1 is GTSNPN and CDR2 is SVGIG (reference sequence). CDR3: CAWSRGEGLFF. The DNA of the CDR3 is TGTGCCTGGAGTAGGGGGGAGGGACTGTTTTTT. The full variable domain, completed using reference TRBV30 and TRBJ1-4, is SQTIHQWPATLVQPVGSPLSLECTVEGTSNPNLYWYRQAAGRGLQLLFYSVGIGQISSEVPQNLSASRPQDRQFILSSKKLLLSDSGFYLCAWSRGEGLFFGSGTQLSVL.

The chain links TRBV7-2 to TRBJ1-2; perhaps TRBD1 as D (5 bases). Trimming cost V 1 base and J 7 bases, with 16 bases left between them. The V gene's germline CDR1 is SGHTA and CDR2 FQGNSA. This CDR3 has 15 residues. The CDR3: CASSLVPAGVRGYTF. CDR3 nucleotides: TGTGCCAGCAGCTTAGTGCCGGCGGGGGTCCGTGGCTACACCTTC. The variable domain in full, completed from reference TRBV7-2 and TRBJ1-2, reads GAGVSQSPSNKVTEKGKDVELRCDPISGHTALYWYRQSLGQGLEFLIYFQGNSAPDKSGLPSDRFSAERTGGSVSTLTIQRTQQEDSAVYLCASSLVPAGVRGYTFGSGTRLTVV.

The rearrangement joins TRBV5-4 to TRBJ1-2, with D possibly being TRBD1 (6 bases). V was pared by 5 bases and J by 6 bases, with 20 bases between. Germline values: CDR1 SGHNT, CDR2 YYREEE (reference sequence). This CDR3 contains 15 residues. This CDR3 is CASSPSPDRPDGYTF. The CDR3 DNA follows: TGTGCCAGCAGTCCCTCCCCTGACAGGCCTGATGGCTACACCTTC.

This rearrangement joins TRBV4-1 to TRBJ2-1; TRBD2 matches 8 bases. Germline V gene data show CDR1 as MGHRA and CDR2 as YSYEKL. This CDR3 is built from 17 residues. V shed 0 bases, J shed 5 bases, and the junction held 9 bases outside the gene matches. The CDR3 DNA reads as TGCGCCAGCAGCCAAGATCCACTAGCGGAGGGAGACAATGAGCAGTTCTTC. Translation: CASSQDPLAEGDNEQFF.

CDR3 DNA sequence: TGTGCCAGTAGTACCCGGGGGGGAGGCGGTCAGCCCCAGCATTTT. Encoded protein: CASSTRGGGGQPQHF. The V gene is TRBV19, the J gene TRBJ1-5; D perhaps matches TRBD1 (5 bases). This CDR3 region has 15 residues. From germline, CDR1 is LNHDA and CDR2 SQIVND (reference sequence). Deletions cut 4 bases from V and 6 bases from J, with 16 bases between.

The gene calls are TRBV18 and TRBJ2-7; 7 bases line up with TRBD1. The ends lost 4 bases at V and 6 bases at J; junction bases unmatched: 9. This CDR3 is built from 14 residues. Germline CDR1 reads KGHSH; CDR2 reads LQKENI. The CDR3: CASSQRTGLGEQYF. CDR3 coding DNA: TGTGCCAGCTCACAGAGGACAGGATTGGGCGAGCAGTACTTC.

This chain links TRBV28 with TRBJ1-2, with TRBD1 as a possible D gene (6 bases). This CDR3 comprises 13 residues. Trimming left V 5 bases short and J 0 bases short, with 7 bases between. From germline, CDR1 is MDHEN and CDR2 SYDVKM. The CDR3 DNA follows: TGTGCCAGCAGTCGGACAGCTAACTATGGCTACACCTTC. Translated: CASSRTANYGYTF.

V usage is TRBV5-1 and J usage is TRBJ1-1; 8 positions match TRBD1. Germline V CDR1 and CDR2: SGHRS, YFSETQ. With 3 bases clipped from V and 4 bases from J, the junction kept 5 bases outside the gene matches. The CDR3 has 14 residues. The CDR3, as DNA: TGCGCCAGCAGCTCGAACACAGGGGGCACTGAAGCTTTCTTT. Translated, it gives CASSSNTGGTEAFF.